A single T cell receptor beta chain is shown here with its context. Primers for the PCR totalled 60 Vbeta and 13 Jbeta. The method was immunoSEQ multiplex PCR; TCRdb's version includes in-frame clones alone and lacks a portion of them. The repertoire includes 130,000 or so clones, approximately 79% of them detected once, and about 1% sits in the top ten. This CDR3 spans 13 amino acids. Germline values: CDR1 SQVTM, CDR2 ANQGSEA. The V gene lost 2 bases and the J gene lost 0 bases, with 7 bases spanning the gap. This specimen belongs to a study of cytomegalovirus exposure and HLA in healthy donors. The sequenced material came from PBMCs. This chain connects TRBV29-1 to TRBJ1-1; D may be TRBD1 (5 bases). This clonotype originated in a male donor in good health and CMV-seronegative. The chain's CDR3 is CSVERGMNTEAFF. Written as DNA, the CDR3 is TGCAGCGTTGAACGGGGGATGAACACTGAAGCTTTCTTT.